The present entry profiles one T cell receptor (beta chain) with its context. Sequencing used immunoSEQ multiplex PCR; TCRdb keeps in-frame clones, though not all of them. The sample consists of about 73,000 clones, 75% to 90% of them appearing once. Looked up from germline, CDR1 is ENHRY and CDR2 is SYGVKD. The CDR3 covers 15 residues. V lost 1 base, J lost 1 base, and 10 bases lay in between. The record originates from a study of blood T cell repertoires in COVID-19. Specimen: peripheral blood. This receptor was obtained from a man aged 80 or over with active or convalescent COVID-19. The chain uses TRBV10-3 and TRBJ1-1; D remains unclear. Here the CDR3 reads CAISELWASNTEAFF. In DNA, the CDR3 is TGTGCCATCAGTGAGTTGTGGGCGTCGAACACTGAAGCTTTCTTT.